Here is one T cell receptor (beta chain) with its context. Its specificity is unknown. These data originate in a study of cytomegalovirus exposure and HLA in healthy donors. Whole-study results and caveats: The investigators catalogued 164 TCR beta chains as cytomegalovirus-associated.

The germline CDR1 and CDR2 sequences are MNHEY and SMNVEV (reference sequence). This CDR3 is built from 12 residues. Trimming cost V 6 bases and J 5 bases, with 8 bases left between them. Primers included in the PCR were 60 Vbeta and 13 Jbeta primers. Sequenced by immunoSEQ multiplex PCR; TCRdb stores in-frame clones only, minus some. The repertoire holds about 170,000 clones, 75% to 90% seen once, with about 2.1% in the top ten. The V and J genes are TRBV27 and TRBJ1-5, with a possible D match to TRBD1 (6 bases). Sequencing was carried out using PBMCs. The sequence was collected from a woman aged 18-29 years in good health and CMV-seronegative. The CDR3 DNA is TGTGCCAGCAGATACAGGGATCAGCCCCAGCATTTT. As protein: CASRYRDQPQHF.